This T cell receptor (beta chain) was profiled in a study of T cells in Graves' hyperthyroidism and ophthalmopathy. Regions amplified from RNA transcripts were the TCR beta CDR3 regions. When the TCR CDR3 underwent first-round RT-PCR, the HTBI primer set was used. TCRdb recomputed calls from the multiplex PCR reads with MiXCR, one row per CDR3 protein. The sample consists of hundreds of thousands of distinct CDR3 sequences, more than 45% of them appearing once. V lost 8 bases and J 5 bases, leaving 13 bases between the germline ends. Germline loops: CDR1 SQVTM, CDR2 ANQGSEA. The length of the CDR3 is 13 residues.

This chain connects TRBV29-1 to TRBJ1-6; D call uncertain. This sequence was found in a woman aged 18-30 years with Graves' hyperthyroidism. Source material: peripheral blood or thyroid tissue (not recorded which). Here the CDR3 reads CSLVLRNNSPLHF. CDR3 coding DNA: TGCAGCTTGGTATTACGGAATAATTCACCCCTCCACTTT.